A single sample is the source of the 11 T cell receptor beta chains below, sequenced in a study of control samples from healthy donors and cancer patients. Produced via immunoSEQ multiplex PCR; TCRdb's table is partial and in-frame only. The sample has roughly 100,000 clones; approximately 83% are singletons. The sample was blood. All receptors derive from a woman aged 50 to 60 in good health.

This sequence joins TRBV14 and TRBJ1-2; no clear D. Germline loops: CDR1 SGHDN, CDR2 FVKESK. The ends were cut back, 4 bases at V and 5 bases at J, with 17 bases in the middle. This CDR3 spans 15 amino acids. The CDR3 spells CASSPRLTSSYGYTF. The CDR3 DNA sequence: TGTGCCAGCAGCCCGCGCTTAACGTCGAGTTATGGCTACACCTTC.

This chain joins TRBV7-2 and TRBJ2-1, with 12 positions matching TRBD1. This CDR3 has 15 amino acids. The germline CDR1 and CDR2 sequences are SGHTA and FQGNSA. V lost 0 bases and J lost 7; bases outside the gene matches: 1. CDR3 nucleotide sequence: TGTGCCAGCAGCTTAGCGGGACAGGGGGCTAATGAGCAGTTCTTC. This sequence encodes CASSLAGQGANEQFF.

This chain uses TRBV29-1 with TRBJ2-7; D is ambiguous. This CDR3 has 13 residues. V was trimmed by 1 base and J by 3 bases, leaving 10 bases between them. Germline V gene lookup returns CDR1 SQVTM and CDR2 ANQGSEA. CDR3 loop: CSVEVSGFYEQYF. CDR3 sequence (DNA): TGCAGCGTTGAAGTCTCAGGATTCTACGAGCAGTACTTC.

Written as DNA, the CDR3 is TGTGCCAGCAGCGTAGTCGATAATACGCAGTATTTT. Translating gives CASSVVDNTQYF. The chain employs TRBV9 and TRBJ2-3; D call uncertain. Per germline, CDR1 SGDLS and CDR2 YYNGEE. This CDR3 spans 12 amino acids. V gave up 0 bases and J gave up 7 bases, with 6 bases separating them.

The gene calls are TRBV6-1 and TRBJ1-5; D is unclear. Germline V lookup: CDR1 MNHNS, CDR2 SASEGT. V was shortened by 3 bases and J by 7 bases, with 10 bases between the two germline ends. This CDR3 has 13 amino acids. CDR3 bases: TGTGCCAGCAGTGACAGTCCCCAGCAGCCCCAGCATTTT. Its protein is CASSDSPQQPQHF.

This chain joins TRBV13 and TRBJ2-7; D remains ambiguous. Germline-derived CDR1 and CDR2 are PRHDT and FYEKMQ (reference sequence). CDR3 length: 15 residues. With 3 bases removed from V and 0 bases from J, the gap between germline ends came to 12 bases. The CDR3 coding sequence is TGTGCCAGCAGCTTCCCTGGCGCGGACTCCTACGAGCAGTACTTC. Its translation: CASSFPGADSYEQYF.

The chain recombines TRBV27 with TRBJ1-1; 7 bases fit TRBD1. CDR3 size: 13 residues. V shed 6 bases, J shed 10 bases, and the junction held 11 bases outside the gene matches. Per germline, CDR1 MNHEY and CDR2 SMNVEV (reference sequence). The CDR3 region has the DNA TGTGCCAGCAGGAGACAGGGAATTGTGGCAGCTTTCTTT. Protein: CASRRQGIVAAFF.

The chain's CDR3 is CSASFSYEQYF. DNA for the CDR3: TGCAGTGCTAGCTTCTCCTACGAGCAGTACTTC. The chain carries TRBV20-1 and TRBJ2-7; D is undetermined. Germline loops: CDR1 DFQATT, CDR2 SNEGSKA (reference sequence). V lost 3 bases, J lost 0 bases, and 3 bases lay in between. The CDR3 length is 11 residues.

With regard to this clone: A junction end diverges from the germline sequence, so it may reflect a read error. The J gene is TRBJ2-1, the V gene TRBV7-8; 7 nucleotides agree with TRBD2. CDR1 is SGHVS and CDR2 is FQNEAQ in the germline V gene. The CDR3 covers 18 residues. The CDR3 DNA sequence: TGTGCCAGCAGCTTAAGTGCGGGATGGGACTACCTCTACGATGAGCAGTTCTTC. As protein: CASSLSAGWDYLYDEQFF.

The chain employs TRBV12-3 or TRBV12-4 and TRBJ2-7, with no clear D. V dropped 6 bases and J dropped 2 bases, with 11 bases sitting between them. The CDR3 runs 13 residues. For the CDR3, the DNA is TGTGCCAGCAGCACTTCGACGGCCTACGAGCAGTACTTC. The encoded protein is CASSTSTAYEQYF.

Written as DNA, the CDR3 is TGTGCCAGTGATTCGACTAGCGGGAAGTCCTACAATGAGCAGTTCTTC. It encodes CASDSTSGKSYNEQFF. This sequence joins TRBV19 and TRBJ2-1, with 11 bases fitting TRBD2. This CDR3 region has 16 residues. Trimming cost V 8 bases and J 1 base; bases outside gene matches: 7. Germline assignment: CDR1 LNHDA and CDR2 SQIVND (reference sequence). Using reference TRBV19 and TRBJ2-1 for the parts outside the CDR3, the full variable domain is DGGITQSPKYLFRKEGQNVTLSCEQNLNHDAMYWYRQDPGQGLRLIYYSQIVNDFQKGDIAEGYSVSREKKESFPLTVTSAQKNPTAFYLCASDSTSGKSYNEQFFGPGTRLTVL.